Below, 15 T cell receptor beta chains from the same sample are listed, as sequenced in a study of blood T cell repertoires in COVID-19. Profiling relied on immunoSEQ multiplex PCR, and the TCRdb table lists in-frame clones only, not all of them. The table lists some 120,000 clones, 79% of them singletons. The sequencing input was peripheral blood. Receptors originate from a man aged 35 to 55 with active or convalescent COVID-19.

The chain has TRBV5-1 and TRBJ1-3, with TRBD1 matching 8 bases. The CDR3 sequence is 15 residues long. Germline V CDR1 and CDR2: SGHRS, YFSETQ. Trimming took 5 bases from V and 4 from J; bases not matched to a gene: 8. The CDR3 loop reads CASRQDRVGGNTIYF. For the CDR3, the DNA is TGCGCCAGCAGACAGGACAGGGTTGGCGGAAACACCATATATTTT.

This chain uses TRBV27 with TRBJ1-5, with D tentatively TRBD1 (5 bases). CDR1 MNHEY and CDR2 SMNVEV come from the germline V gene (reference sequence). The CDR3 runs 14 residues. Trimming removed 5 bases from V and 7 bases from J, with 15 bases in between. CDR3 amino acids: CASSPTPTAQPQHF. The CDR3 region has the DNA TGTGCCAGCAGTCCCACCCCGACAGCCCAGCCCCAGCATTTT.

This rearrangement joins TRBV2 to TRBJ1-2; D is unclear. V was shortened by 2 bases and J by 0 bases, with 7 bases between the two germline ends. CDR3 size: 14 residues. Per the germline V gene, CDR1 is SNHLY and CDR2 is FYNNEI. The CDR3 DNA sequence: TGTGCCAGCAGTGAACTTCGGTCTAACTATGGCTACACCTTC. This gives the protein CASSELRSNYGYTF.

The rearrangement uses TRBV29-1 and TRBJ2-4; 7 positions match TRBD2. Trimming cost V 7 bases and J 1 base; bases outside gene matches: 4. Germline V lookup: CDR1 SQVTM, CDR2 ANQGSEA. This CDR3 region has 13 residues. CDR3 DNA sequence: TGCAGCGAGCGGGATCTGGCCAAAAACATTCAGTACTTC. Its protein product is CSERDLAKNIQYF.

J is TRBJ1-6 and V is TRBV9; 7 bases are a match to TRBD1. Germline lookup yields CDR1 SGDLS and CDR2 YYNGEE. The CDR3 is 16 amino acids. Trimming cost V 0 bases and J 8 bases; bases outside gene matches: 8. The CDR3 nucleotides are TGTGCCAGCAGCGTAGCCCCGACAGGGACAGATTCACCCCTCCACTTT. This codes for CASSVAPTGTDSPLHF. Full variable domain (remainder filled in from reference TRBV9 and TRBJ1-6): DSGVTQTPKHLITATGQRVTLRCSPRSGDLSVYWYQQSLDQGLQFLIQYYNGEERAKGNILERFSAQQFPDLHSELNLSSLELGDSALYFCASSVAPTGTDSPLHFGNGTRLTVT.

V and J are TRBV15 and TRBJ2-7; 7 bases are a match to TRBD1. CDR1 is LNHNV and CDR2 is YYDKDF in the germline V gene (reference sequence). J was trimmed by 0 bases and V by 1 base; bases with no gene match: 6. The CDR3 covers 16 residues. DNA for the CDR3: TGTGCCACCAGCAGAGGACAGGGAGATAGCTCCTACGAGCAGTACTTC. Translation: CATSRGQGDSSYEQYF.

This chain connects TRBV2 to TRBJ2-1, with D perhaps TRBD2 (5 bases). Trimming pared 10 bases from V and 8 bases from J, leaving 24 bases between. The CDR3 sequence is 15 residues long. Germline V gives CDR1 SNHLY, CDR2 FYNNEI. This CDR3 is CATQRETRTDDEQFF. The DNA for the CDR3 is TGTGCCACCCAAAGGGAGACCAGGACCGATGATGAGCAGTTCTTC.

This chain uses TRBV4-3 with TRBJ1-1, with 8 bases lining up with TRBD1. The V gene end was trimmed by 3 bases and the J gene end by 5 bases; junction bases not matched to a gene: 14. Germline CDR1 LGHNA, CDR2 YSLEER. The CDR3 consists of 17 residues. CDR3 in DNA: TGCGCCAGCAGCCAGACTCAGGGGGCCCGGGCTAGGACTGAAGCTTTCTTT. Amino acid sequence: CASSQTQGARARTEAFF.

This clone was counted a few times. V usage is TRBV5-1 and J usage is TRBJ2-7, with D unresolved. The CDR3 contains 13 residues. The germline V and J ends were trimmed by 2 bases and 1 base, with 7 bases remaining between them. The germline V gene has CDR1 SGHRS and CDR2 YFSETQ. CDR3 residues: CASSLPESYEQYF. CDR3 DNA: TGCGCCAGCAGCTTACCGGAGTCCTACGAGCAGTACTTC.

This clone was picked up one time. The chain joins TRBV19 to TRBJ1-1, with TRBD1 matching over 8 bases. The J segment lost 6 bases and the V segment lost 5 bases, leaving 5 bases of the junction unmatched. The CDR3 runs 13 residues. From germline, CDR1 is LNHDA and CDR2 SQIVND (reference sequence). CDR3: CASSLGQGAEAFF. DNA of the CDR3: TGTGCCAGTAGTCTTGGACAGGGCGCTGAAGCTTTCTTT. The whole variable domain, remainder taken from reference TRBV19 and TRBJ1-1, is DGGITQSPKYLFRKEGQNVTLSCEQNLNHDAMYWYRQDPGQGLRLIYYSQIVNDFQKGDIAEGYSVSREKKESFPLTVTSAQKNPTAFYLCASSLGQGAEAFFGQGTRLTVV.

This clone was detected only once. J is TRBJ2-7 and V is TRBV6-2 or TRBV6-3; 11 nucleotides match TRBD1. The CDR3 contains 20 residues. V was clipped by 6 bases and J by 3 bases; unmatched bases: 22. The germline gives CDR1 MNHEY, CDR2 SVGEGT. CDR3 in amino acids: CASSRTGGALRGGTIYEQYF. DNA of the CDR3: TGTGCCAGCAGCCGGACAGGGGGCGCGCTGCGGGGGGGCACGATCTACGAGCAGTACTTC.

The gene calls are TRBV25-1 and TRBJ2-3; D may be TRBD2 (7 bases). This CDR3 region has 13 residues. The germline gives CDR1 MGHDK, CDR2 SYGVNS. The V end lost 4 bases, the J end lost 11 bases, and 16 bases lay between the germline ends. The CDR3 spells CASSGGGEGRQYF. The CDR3 DNA reads TGTGCCAGCAGTGGCGGGGGCGAAGGGAGGCAGTATTTT.

The J gene is TRBJ2-3, the V gene TRBV15, with 13 nucleotides matching TRBD2. The germline V gene has CDR1 LNHNV and CDR2 YYDKDF (reference sequence). Trimming removed 4 bases from V and 4 bases from J; junction bases left unmatched: 8. This CDR3 has 17 amino acids. As DNA, the CDR3 is TGTGCCACCAGCAAGACTAGCGGGGGGTGGTTGGCAGATACGCAGTATTTT. This gives the protein CATSKTSGGWLADTQYF. The entire variable domain, with the rest obtained from reference TRBV15 and TRBJ2-3, is as follows: DAMVIQNPRYQVTQFGKPVTLSCSQTLNHNVMYWYQQKSSQAPKLLFHYYDKDFNNEADTPDNFQSRRPNTSFCFLDIRSPGLGDTAMYLCATSKTSGGWLADTQYFGPGTRLTVL.

The rearrangement links TRBV5-1 to TRBJ1-3; D unresolved. Germline CDR1 SGHRS, CDR2 YFSETQ. The CDR3 sequence is 15 residues long. Trimming cost V 4 bases and J 3 bases, with 14 bases left between them. DNA for the CDR3: TGCGCCAGCAGCCTCAACGGCCAGGTTGGAAACACCATATATTTT. Amino acids: CASSLNGQVGNTIYF. Full variable domain (rest looked up from reference TRBV5-1 and TRBJ1-3): KAGVTQTPRYLIKTRGQQVTLSCSPISGHRSVSWYQQTPGQGLQFLFEYFSETQRNKGNFPGRFSGRQFSNSRSEMNVSTLELGDSALYLCASSLNGQVGNTIYFGEGSWLTVV.

Comments on this clone: Additional DNA sequences in this sample encode the identical CDR3. The chain employs TRBV3-1 (or the pseudogene TRBV3-2) and TRBJ1-3; unclear D gene. The CDR3 has 13 amino acids. Trimming pared 1 base from V and 4 bases from J, leaving 5 bases between. From germline, CDR1 is LGHDT and CDR2 YNNKEL (reference sequence). Written as DNA, the CDR3 is TGTGCCAGCAGCCAAGGCCGGGGAAACACCATATATTTT. It specifies CASSQGRGNTIYF.